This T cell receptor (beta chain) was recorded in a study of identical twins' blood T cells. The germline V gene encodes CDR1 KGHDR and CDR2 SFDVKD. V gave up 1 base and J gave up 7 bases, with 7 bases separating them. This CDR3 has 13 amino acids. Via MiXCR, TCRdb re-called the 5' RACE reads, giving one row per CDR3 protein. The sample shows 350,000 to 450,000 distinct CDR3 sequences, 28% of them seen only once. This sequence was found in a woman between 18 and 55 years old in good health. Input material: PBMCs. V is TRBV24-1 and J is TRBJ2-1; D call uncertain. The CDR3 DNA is TGTGCCACCAGTGATTTTTACTCGAATGAGCAGTTCTTC. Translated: CATSDFYSNEQFF.